This T cell receptor beta chain was captured in a study of blood T cell repertoires in COVID-19. Across the study: The study drew acute and convalescent COVID-19 samples from the United States, Italy and Spain. T cells, B-cell-depleted T cells, or PBMCs provided the cDNA or gDNA that served as material.

TCRdb keeps only in-frame clones here, not all; method: immunoSEQ multiplex PCR. The table has tens of thousands of clones, 75% to 90% seen once. The germline V and J ends were trimmed by 7 bases and 0 bases, with 10 bases remaining between them. The CDR3 has 14 amino acids. Looked up from germline, CDR1 is ENHRY and CDR2 is SYGVKD. Sequencing input: peripheral blood. The rearrangement uses TRBV10-3 and TRBJ2-1; weak D call: TRBD1 (6 bases). This sequence was found in a human donor with active COVID-19. The donor label of this sample is uncertain. CDR3 in DNA: TGTGCCATCATGCAGGGGAGCTCCTACAATGAGCAGTTCTTC. Protein: CAIMQGSSYNEQFF.